These 15 T cell receptor beta chains were all obtained from the same sample, sequenced in a study of shared clonotypes between healthy human individuals. The assay was immunoSEQ multiplex PCR, and TCRdb's table has in-frame clones only and misses some. The sample has about 750,000 clones; 80% to 95% are singletons. The naive CD8 subset, CD45RO-negative cells positively selected for CCR7, excluded terminally differentiated effector memory CD45RA+ cells. Sequenced material: naive CD8+ T cells sorted from blood. These receptors were obtained from a young man in good health.

The chain links TRBV28 to TRBJ1-1, with D possibly matching TRBD1 (5 bases). Germline loops: CDR1 MDHEN, CDR2 SYDVKM. V dropped 5 bases and J dropped 2 bases, with 9 bases sitting between them. The CDR3 is 13 residues long. The CDR3 spells CASSRTPNTEAFF. The DNA of the CDR3 is TGTGCCAGCAGTAGGACACCCAACACTGAAGCTTTCTTT.

The CDR3 nucleotides are TGTGCCAGCAGCTTATCCCCAGGGGCCAAAAACATTCAGTACTTC. This sequence encodes CASSLSPGAKNIQYF. The rearrangement joins TRBV7-2 to TRBJ2-4, with D maybe TRBD1 (5 bases). Trimming shortened V by 2 bases and J by 1 base, and 9 bases separated the two germline ends. This CDR3 comprises 15 residues. Looked up from germline, CDR1 is SGHTA and CDR2 is FQGNSA.

The chain recombines TRBV14 with TRBJ2-1; 10 bases are shared with TRBD2. The length of the CDR3 is 16 residues. The germline gives CDR1 SGHDN, CDR2 FVKESK. Germline trimming cut 1 base from V and 10 bases from J; bases unmatched to any gene: 10. The CDR3 sequence: CASSQGASGSSREQFF. The CDR3 coding sequence is TGTGCCAGCAGCCAAGGAGCTAGCGGGAGCTCCCGGGAGCAGTTCTTC.

The chain is built from TRBV10-2 and TRBJ2-7; D may be TRBD2 (5 bases). CDR3 length equals 13 residues. Trimming took off 3 bases at V and 4 bases at J, with 10 bases between the two ends. Germline CDR1 is WSHSY and CDR2 is SAAADI. The CDR3 DNA sequence: TGCGCCAGCAGTGACCAGGACTTTTACGAGCAGTACTTC. Translation gives CASSDQDFYEQYF.

This clone was observed a few times. The rearrangement links TRBV28 to TRBJ1-3; D is possibly TRBD1 (6 bases). In germline, CDR1 is MDHEN, CDR2 SYDVKM. The CDR3 has 15 residues. The V and J ends lost 6 bases and 3 bases respectively, with 15 bases between them. The CDR3: CASREDSDIGNTIYF. In DNA form, the CDR3 reads TGTGCCAGCAGAGAGGACAGTGATATTGGAAACACCATATATTTT.

This clone was seen a single time. V and J are TRBV7-8 and TRBJ2-1; 9 nucleotides align to TRBD2. The V gene's germline CDR1 is SGHVS and CDR2 FQNEAQ. CDR3 length: 17 residues. The junction had 5 bases not matched to a gene; V was cut back by 2 bases and J by 0 bases. The CDR3 reads CASSLKAGGVSYNEQFF. CDR3 bases: TGTGCCAGCAGCTTAAAAGCGGGAGGAGTCTCCTACAATGAGCAGTTCTTC.

Points on this clone: Other DNA variants within this sample encode the same CDR3. The rearrangement joins TRBV7-6 to TRBJ1-1; 8 nucleotides align to TRBD1. The CDR3 totals 15 residues. Trimming removed 1 base from V and 0 bases from J; junction bases left unmatched: 1. Germline assignment: CDR1 SGHVS and CDR2 FNYEAQ. CDR3 sequence: CASSLGQGMNTEAFF. The CDR3 bases are TGTGCCAGCAGCTTAGGACAGGGGATGAACACTGAAGCTTTCTTT.

The chain has TRBV9 and TRBJ2-1, with 7 positions matching TRBD1. Germline loops: CDR1 SGDLS, CDR2 YYNGEE. The CDR3 is 15 amino acids. V gave up 3 bases and J gave up 4 bases; unmatched junction bases: 7. In nucleotides, the CDR3 is TGTGCCAGCAGCGACACAGGGGACCTGTACAATGAGCAGTTCTTC. Amino acid sequence: CASSDTGDLYNEQFF.

CDR3 region: CASSQDGQGETQYF. For the CDR3, the DNA is TGTGCCAGCAGCCAAGACGGACAAGGGGAGACCCAGTACTTC. The chain joins TRBV14 to TRBJ2-5; tentative D call: TRBD1 (5 bases). V lost 0 bases, J lost 5 bases, and 10 bases lay in between. The germline CDR1 and CDR2 sequences are SGHDN and FVKESK. The CDR3 has 14 amino acids.

Turning to this clone: This sample includes further DNA sequences coding for the same CDR3. The chain links TRBV5-4 to TRBJ2-7; D unresolved. CDR1 and CDR2 from the germline V gene are SGHNT and YYREEE (reference sequence). The ends were cut back, 5 bases at V and 1 base at J, with 7 bases in the middle. The CDR3 runs 12 residues. The CDR3 nucleotides are TGTGCCAGCAGTTCCGGATCCTACGAGCAGTACTTC. As protein: CASSSGSYEQYF.

The chain joins TRBV4-1 to TRBJ1-4, with TRBD1 identical over 8 bases. Germline CDR1 is MGHRA and CDR2 is YSYEKL. Losses at the gene ends were 2 bases for V and 8 bases for J; bases not matched to a gene: 7. The CDR3 consists of 15 residues. The CDR3 DNA is TGCGCCAGCAGCCAAATGACAGGGGCCGAAGAAAAACTGTTTTTT. It yields the protein CASSQMTGAEEKLFF.

This sequence joins TRBV4-1 and TRBJ2-7, with D perhaps matching TRBD1 (6 bases). Germline lookup yields CDR1 MGHRA and CDR2 YSYEKL. The CDR3 has 15 amino acids. Between the trimmed V and J ends, which lost 1 base and 3 bases, there was a span of 13 bases. The CDR3 nucleotides read TGCGCCAGCAGCCAAGGTGGAAGCAGGGGCTACGAGCAGTACTTC. Translating gives CASSQGGSRGYEQYF.

This chain links TRBV27 with TRBJ1-2; 9 bases are a match to TRBD1. CDR3 length: 14 amino acids. Germline V CDR1 and CDR2: MNHEY, SMNVEV (reference sequence). J gave up 3 bases and V 5 bases, and 4 bases lay outside the gene matches. In nucleotides, the CDR3 is TGTGCCAGCAGTCAACAGGGGGCGGACTATGGCTACACCTTC. Its protein is CASSQQGADYGYTF.

The CDR3 loop reads CASSYSTGGSTNEQYF. In DNA, the CDR3 is TGTGCCAGCAGTTACTCGACGGGCGGGAGTACGAACGAGCAGTACTTC. This rearrangement joins TRBV6-5 to TRBJ2-7; 7 bases align to TRBD2. Trimming took 0 bases from V and 5 from J; bases not matched to a gene: 10. Germline CDR1 MNHEY, CDR2 SVGAGI. This CDR3 contains 16 residues.

V gene TRBV28 combines with J gene TRBJ1-1, with 9 positions matching TRBD1. J gave up 3 bases and V 6 bases, and 11 bases lay outside the gene matches. CDR1 is MDHEN, CDR2 SYDVKM, per germline. CDR3 length: 16 residues. Here the CDR3 DNA reads TGTGCCAGCAGGGCCGGGACAGGGTTACCTTACACTGAAGCTTTCTTT. Protein: CASRAGTGLPYTEAFF.